Given below is one TCR beta chain in context. Its antigen is undetermined. The method was immunoSEQ multiplex PCR; TCRdb's version includes in-frame clones alone and lacks a portion of them. The sample records around 28,000 clones, approximately 85% being singletons. The V end lost 5 bases, the J end lost 2 bases, and 21 bases lay between the germline ends. Looked up from germline, CDR1 is WSHSY and CDR2 is SAAADI. CDR3 size: 18 residues. This entry is derived from a study of tissue T cells after allogeneic stem cell transplantation. Study-wide context: Four unmodified and three CD34-selected T-cell-depleted grafts went to graft-versus-host disease patients. Every graft-versus-host disease patient had gastrointestinal disease and got several lines of graft-versus-host disease therapy. General study results and limits: Across patients, clones rarely overlapped, yet motif clusters were shared tissue-specifically. TCR repertoires tracked anatomic similarity, regardless of disease or transplant status.

The sequences come from blood, collected before transplantation. The genes are TRBV10-2 and TRBJ2-2, with D tentatively TRBD1 (5 bases). This sequence originates from a woman between 18 and 49 years old who later had graft-versus-host disease after an allogeneic stem cell transplant. The CDR3 coding sequence is TGCGCCAGCAGTTCCTGGTTTAGAAGGGGAATAAACACCGGGGAGCTGTTTTTT. This encodes CASSSWFRRGINTGELFF.